This TCR beta chain was profiled in a study of T cells after yellow fever vaccination. Study-wide context: Where fractions had low cell numbers, libraries were prepared from them with the SMART-Seq v4 Ultra Low Input RNA kit. Points from the study as a whole: Peak timing came faster in the weaker secondary response, day 5 versus 15. A limited proportion of clonotypes was detected within both the CD4 and CD8 compartments.

Template switching with 5'RACE generated the TCR cDNA and added a universal primer site and UMIs. TCRdb itself ran the 5' RACE reads through MiXCR, one entry per CDR3 protein. In the table there are hundreds of thousands of distinct CDR3 sequences, around 20% of which are singletons. In regard to this clonotype: What it recognizes is unknown.

This clonotype originated in a young man who received the YFV17D yellow fever vaccine. Material: PBMCs, obtained before the yellow fever booster vaccination.

CDR3 loop: CASSVSAGVTDTQYF. For the CDR3, the DNA is TGTGCCAGCAGCGTATCGGCGGGGGTGACAGATACGCAGTATTTT. J is TRBJ2-3 and V is TRBV9; TRBD2 agrees at 7 bases. The CDR3 is made up of 15 amino acids. Germline CDR1 and CDR2: SGDLS and YYNGEE. V lost 1 base and J lost 3; bases outside the gene matches: 5. The variable domain in full, completed from reference TRBV9 and TRBJ2-3, reads DSGVTQTPKHLITATGQRVTLRCSPRSGDLSVYWYQQSLDQGLQFLIQYYNGEERAKGNILERFSAQQFPDLHSELNLSSLELGDSALYFCASSVSAGVTDTQYFGPGTRLTVL.